Shown below are 22 T cell receptor beta chains from a single sample sequenced in a study of PD-1 blockade in classical Hodgkin lymphoma. Time point denoted: newly diagnosed, previously untreated cHL patient sample. By magnetic negative selection, CD8+ T cells were isolated from the thawed PBMCs. Using immunoSEQ multiplex PCR, the repertoire was profiled, and TCRdb retains in-frame clones only, with some absent. This table has roughly 4,200 clones, roughly 86% appearing once. The specimen was CD8+ T cells from blood. The receptors come from a human donor with classical Hodgkin lymphoma.

The rearrangement links TRBV13 to TRBJ2-3, with TRBD1 matching over 8 bases. V was pared by 4 bases and J by 4 bases, with 4 bases of the junction left unmatched. The CDR3 totals 14 residues. Germline V CDR1 and CDR2: PRHDT, FYEKMQ (reference sequence). DNA for the CDR3: TGTGCCAGCAGCTACGGACAGGGAGCAGATACGCAGTATTTT. Its translation is CASSYGQGADTQYF. Together with reference TRBV13 and TRBJ2-3, the CDR3 gives the full variable domain: AAGVIQSPRHLIKEKRETATLKCYPIPRHDTVYWYQQGPGQDPQFLISFYEKMQSDKGSIPDRFSAQQFSDYHSELNMSSLELGDSALYFCASSYGQGADTQYFGPGTRLTVL.

CDR3 bases: TGTGCCAGCTCCATTCTTTCGTCGGGGATTAGGTTCACAGATACGCAGTATTTT. This encodes CASSILSSGIRFTDTQYF. The chain links TRBV6-4 to TRBJ2-3, with a weak D call TRBD2 (5 bases). The CDR3 totals 18 residues. CDR1 is MRHNA and CDR2 is SNTAGT in the germline V gene. V was pared by 8 bases and J by 2 bases, with 26 bases between.

This chain uses TRBV6-5 with TRBJ2-4, with TRBD1 matching over 8 bases. The germline CDR1 and CDR2 sequences are MNHEY and SVGAGI. This CDR3 comprises 13 residues. J lost 8 bases, V lost 7 bases, and 7 bases had no gene match. CDR3 region: CASTLGQGHIQYF. The CDR3 nucleotides are TGTGCCAGCACCTTAGGACAGGGACACATTCAGTACTTC.

The chain carries TRBV4-3 and TRBJ2-7, with D possibly TRBD2 on 6 matching bases. This CDR3 is built from 13 residues. V lost 3 bases to trimming and J lost 6 bases, with 12 bases between them. CDR1 and CDR2 from the germline V gene are LGHNA and YSLEER. The CDR3 protein is CASSQYAGGEQYF. For the CDR3, the DNA is TGCGCCAGCAGCCAGTACGCCGGGGGCGAGCAGTACTTC.

CDR3 residues: CASKPGTGSRNEQFF. CDR3 DNA sequence: TGTGCCAGCAAGCCCGGGACAGGGAGTAGGAATGAGCAGTTCTTC. The chain has TRBV7-9 and TRBJ2-1; 9 bases line up with TRBD1. V trimming: 7 bases; J trimming: 7 bases; junction bases outside the gene matches: 11. CDR3 length equals 15 residues. Germline CDR1 and CDR2: SEHNR and FQNEAQ (reference sequence).

The CDR3 loop is CASSTPRGGPGGELFF. CDR3 in DNA: TGTGCCAGCAGCACGCCTCGAGGGGGCCCGGGCGGGGAGCTGTTTTTT. V is TRBV9 and J is TRBJ2-2; 7 bases map to TRBD1. CDR3 length equals 16 residues. Unmatched junction bases numbered 13, after V lost 4 bases and J lost 7 bases. The germline CDR1 and CDR2 sequences are SGDLS and YYNGEE.

The chain recombines TRBV7-8 with TRBJ1-5, with 7 positions matching TRBD1. From germline, CDR1 is SGHVS and CDR2 FQNEAQ. The CDR3 extends over 15 amino acids. Trimming removed 5 bases from V and 5 bases from J; junction bases left unmatched: 9. CDR3 nucleotide sequence: TGTGCCAGCAGCCCATCCGGACAGGCCCATCAGCCCCAGCATTTT. Amino acids: CASSPSGQAHQPQHF. The full variable domain, with the rest looked up from reference TRBV7-8 and TRBJ1-5, is GAGVSQSPRYKVAKRGQDVALRCDPISGHVSLFWYQQALGQGPEFLTYFQNEAQLDKSGLPSDRFFAERPEGSVSTLKIQRTQQEDSAVYLCASSPSGQAHQPQHFGDGTRLSIL.

The chain is built from TRBV27 and TRBJ1-5; D possibly corresponds to TRBD1 (5 bases). Trimming took 3 bases from V and 3 from J, leaving 18 bases between them. The CDR3 is made up of 17 amino acids. Germline values: CDR1 MNHEY, CDR2 SMNVEV (reference sequence). The CDR3, as DNA: TGTGCCAGCAGTTTCGGTGGGCAGGGACGGGTCAATCAGCCCCAGCATTTT. Translating it yields CASSFGGQGRVNQPQHF.

The chain joins TRBV9 to TRBJ1-2; D is ambiguous. V was pared by 0 bases and J by 3 bases, with 12 bases between. The CDR3 covers 15 residues. Germline CDR1 and CDR2: SGDLS and YYNGEE. The CDR3 bases are TGTGCCAGCAGCGTAGGGGAGGGTTCGGACTATGGCTACACCTTC. The encoded protein is CASSVGEGSDYGYTF.

The chain recombines TRBV28 with TRBJ2-1; D gene unclear. The germline gives CDR1 MDHEN, CDR2 SYDVKM. Trimming removed 8 bases from V and 3 bases from J, with 11 bases in between. The CDR3 contains 13 residues. The CDR3 spells CASQSGDYNEQFF. DNA of the CDR3: TGTGCCAGCCAGTCGGGCGACTACAATGAGCAGTTCTTC.

J is TRBJ1-5 and V is TRBV2; 8 nucleotides agree with TRBD1. This CDR3 spans 16 amino acids. The germline V gene encodes CDR1 SNHLY and CDR2 FYNNEI. With 7 bases clipped from V and 1 base from J, the junction kept 9 bases outside the gene matches. CDR3 bases: TGTGCCAGCACCCGGACAGGGCGTGCGAGCAATCAGCCCCAGCATTTT. Its translation is CASTRTGRASNQPQHF.

J is TRBJ2-1 and V is TRBV29-1; 11 positions match TRBD2. The CDR3 is 15 amino acids. Per germline, CDR1 SQVTM and CDR2 ANQGSEA. The V and J ends lost 4 bases and 1 base, in that order; junction bases with no gene match: 3. The CDR3 loop is CSVGLAGGSYNEQFF. The CDR3 DNA sequence: TGCAGCGTTGGATTAGCGGGAGGGTCCTACAATGAGCAGTTCTTC.

The V and J genes are TRBV5-8 and TRBJ2-7; tentatively, D is TRBD1 (6 bases). The CDR3 spans 14 residues. The V end was cut by 4 bases, the J end by 5 bases, with 16 bases between. Germline V gene sequence: CDR1 SGHTS, CDR2 YDEGEE. The CDR3 spells CASSEQGLLDEQYF. CDR3 nucleotide sequence: TGTGCCAGCAGCGAACAGGGTCTCCTAGACGAGCAGTACTTC.

The chain joins TRBV6-1 to TRBJ2-3; TRBD2 aligns across 9 bases. Germline V gene sequence: CDR1 MNHNS, CDR2 SASEGT. CDR3 length equals 15 residues. J gave up 4 bases and V 8 bases, and 10 bases lay outside the gene matches. CDR3 protein: CASGPGLAGPDTQYF. The CDR3 bases are TGTGCCAGCGGCCCGGGACTAGCCGGGCCAGATACGCAGTATTTT.

This chain joins TRBV28 and TRBJ2-1, with 10 bases that match TRBD2. Germline V gene data show CDR1 as MDHEN and CDR2 as SYDVKM. This CDR3 comprises 16 residues. J lost 4 bases, V lost 5 bases, and 8 bases had no gene match. The CDR3 here is CASSLPASGSYNEQFF. The CDR3 DNA reads TGTGCCAGCAGTCTACCCGCTAGCGGGAGTTACAATGAGCAGTTCTTC.

The chain employs TRBV21-1 and TRBJ2-3; TRBD1, the table's D call, was not compared with the DNA. TRBV21-1 is shown as a pseudogene. The CDR3 is 18 amino acids. The CDR3 loop reads CASSKGPGLADRGDTQYF. DNA for the CDR3: TGTGCCAGCAGCAAAGGACCTGGGCTAGCCGACAGGGGAGATACGCAGTATTTT.

V usage is TRBV4-3 and J usage is TRBJ1-1; 7 nucleotides line up with TRBD1. This CDR3 is 14 amino acids long. CDR1 and CDR2 (germline): LGHNA, YSLEER. V was clipped by 0 bases and J by 5 bases; unmatched bases: 3. This CDR3 is CASSQEPGGTEAFF. CDR3 bases: TGCGCCAGCAGCCAAGAGCCAGGGGGAACTGAAGCTTTCTTT.

This chain uses TRBV7-9 with TRBJ1-1; weak D call: TRBD1 (5 bases). Germline V gene sequence: CDR1 SEHNR, CDR2 FQNEAQ (reference sequence). Trimming shortened V by 3 bases and J by 0 bases, and 8 bases separated the two germline ends. CDR3 length: 14 residues. CDR3 sequence: CASSFGTLNTEAFF. The CDR3 bases are TGTGCCAGCAGCTTTGGGACCTTGAACACTGAAGCTTTCTTT.

CDR3 sequence reads: CASSFLAGAFYNEQFF. For the CDR3, the DNA is TGTGCCAGCAGCTTCTTAGCGGGAGCCTTCTACAATGAGCAGTTCTTC. The chain couples TRBV7-3 to TRBJ2-1; TRBD2 aligns across 9 bases. The CDR3 is made up of 16 amino acids. Per the germline V gene, CDR1 is SGHTA and CDR2 is FQGTGA. Trimming cost V 3 bases and J 3 bases; bases outside gene matches: 6.

The chain links TRBV7-9 to TRBJ2-5, with a tentative D call TRBD1 (5 bases). The J call may be faulty, since TRBJ2-7 better matches the DNA end. The CDR3 is made up of 14 amino acids. Germline lookup yields CDR1 SEHNR and CDR2 FQNEAQ (reference sequence). The CDR3 loop reads CASSLGQGFYEQYF. CDR3 bases: TGTGCCAGCAGCTTAGGGCAGGGATTCTACGAGCAGTACTTC.

Judged by abundance, this clone is large. DNA of the CDR3: TGCGCCAGCAGCCAGGTAGCGACAGGCTCCTACGAGCAGTACTTC. Its translation: CASSQVATGSYEQYF. The gene calls are TRBV4-1 and TRBJ2-7; perhaps TRBD1 as D (6 bases). V was shortened by 3 bases and J by 0 bases, with 12 bases between the two germline ends. The CDR3 extends over 15 amino acids. Germline CDR1 is MGHRA and CDR2 is YSYEKL.

The chain uses TRBV19 and TRBJ2-2, with 8 positions matching TRBD1. V shed 4 bases, J shed 5 bases, and the junction held 0 bases outside the gene matches. Germline CDR1 and CDR2: LNHDA and SQIVND (reference sequence). CDR3 size: 13 residues. The chain's CDR3 is CASSNRGTGELFF. The DNA of the CDR3 is TGTGCCAGTAGTAACAGGGGGACCGGGGAGCTGTTTTTT.